One and the same sample provided the 3 T cell receptor beta chains below, sequenced in a study of OX40 agonist ivuxolimab in advanced cancers. Assay used: immunoSEQ multiplex PCR; TCRdb lists only in-frame clones, some missing. In the table there are under 60,000 clones, approximately 94% of which are singletons. Sequencing was performed on CD4+ or CD8+ T cells sorted from blood, taken in a trial of the OX40 agonist ivuxolimab. Receptors originate from an adult with an advanced solid tumor such as melanoma, head and neck, liver or kidney cancer.

V and J are TRBV18 and TRBJ1-2; D gene uncertain. Germline V gives CDR1 KGHSH, CDR2 LQKENI. V was shortened by 0 bases and J by 4 bases, with 15 bases between the two germline ends. This CDR3 is 16 amino acids long. CDR3 loop: CASSPPEASYFYGYTF. The CDR3 region has the DNA TGTGCCAGCTCACCACCTGAGGCCAGTTATTTCTATGGCTACACCTTC.

This clone was detected once. J is TRBJ1-5 and V is TRBV7-8, with TRBD1 as a possible D gene (5 bases). CDR1 is SGHVS and CDR2 is FQNEAQ in the germline V gene. This CDR3 contains 16 residues. With 1 base removed from V and 8 bases from J, the gap between germline ends came to 18 bases. Here the CDR3 reads CASSLDVRESLEPQHF. The CDR3 nucleotides read TGTGCCAGCAGCTTAGACGTCAGGGAATCTCTAGAGCCCCAGCATTTT.

CDR3 DNA sequence: TGTGCCAGCAGCCCGCACTACGAGCAGTACTTC. Its protein is CASSPHYEQYF. The chain is built from TRBV7-8 and TRBJ2-7; no definite D call. Deletions cut 5 bases from V and 3 bases from J, with 5 bases between. Germline V lookup: CDR1 SGHVS, CDR2 FQNEAQ. The CDR3 extends over 11 amino acids.